This paragraph covers one T cell receptor beta chain sequence. The antigen remains undetermined. This sample is part of a study of shared clonotypes between healthy human individuals. Study-wide points: It was expected that sequencing depth would affect clonotype sharing among donors.

The repertoire was sequenced with immunoSEQ multiplex PCR; TCRdb's copy has only in-frame clones and lacks some. Of 2 million or so clones listed, around 95% are singletons. The clonotype originates from a man between 18 and 35 years old in good health. The sample was naive CD4+ T cells sorted from blood. Subset noted: CD45RA+ positively selected.

CDR3 residues: CASERGGGGETQYF. The DNA for the CDR3 is TGTGCCAGCGAACGCGGGGGCGGTGGAGAGACCCAGTACTTC. This chain joins TRBV6-1 and TRBJ2-5, with D possibly being TRBD2 (7 bases). V gave up 8 bases and J gave up 4 bases, with 17 bases separating them. Germline CDR1 MNHNS, CDR2 SASEGT. The CDR3 is made up of 14 amino acids.